This TCR beta chain originates from a study of T cell repertoires in cytomegalovirus infection. Turning to the study itself: Signatures in public TCR beta sequences pointed to both CMV infection and matching HLA type.

CDR3 length equals 15 residues. V was pared by 3 bases and J by 1 base, with 3 bases of the junction left unmatched. In its sample, this clonotype was seen many times. TCRdb fed the reads into MiXCR, producing one record per CDR3 protein. The repertoire holds around 630,000 distinct CDR3 sequences, with approximately 25% as singletons. Sequencing input: CD8+ T cells from PBMCs. The chain carries TRBV12-3 or TRBV12-4 and TRBJ2-3, with 8 bases lining up with TRBD2. The TCR comes from a human donor in good health (CMV status not recorded). Some clones in this sample may be carry-over from other donors' samples. CDR3 sequence reads: CASSLNSGGTDTQYF. In nucleotides, the CDR3 is TGTGCCAGCAGTTTGAATAGCGGGGGCACAGATACGCAGTATTTT.